This is a list of T cell receptor beta chains from one sample in a study of cytomegalovirus exposure and HLA in healthy donors. The method was immunoSEQ multiplex PCR; TCRdb's version includes in-frame clones alone and lacks a portion of them. The sample shows around 110,000 clones, roughly 69% of them seen only once. Sequencing was performed on PBMCs. Receptor source: a woman in her twenties or thirties in good health and CMV-seronegative. Both conserved end residues are part of each CDR3. A D gene is named only where the DNA matches it firmly. Clone size is given for some rows only: seen once, a few or many times, or a class if the clone is expanded.

NA,TRBJ1-5,13,NA,TRBV2,TGTGCCACCAGCGGCGAGGGCGGTCAGCCCCAGCATTTT,CATSGEGGQPQHF
few,TRBJ2-7,13,NA,TRBV27,TGTGCCAGCAGGAAACTCGGACAGTACGAGCAGTACTTC,CASRKLGQYEQYF
NA,TRBJ1-2,13,NA,TRBV6-5,TGTGCCAGCAGTATGGACATAATCTATGGCTACACCTTC,CASSMDIIYGYTF
NA,TRBJ1-1,13,NA,TRBV7-3,TGTGCCAGCAGCTCCCGGGTGAACACTGAAGCTTTCTTT,CASSSRVNTEAFF
NA,TRBJ2-1,15,NA,TRBV9,TGTGCCAGCACCGCGTTCGGGGGAGTTGACAATGAGCAGTTCTTC,CASTAFGGVDNEQFF
NA,TRBJ1-1,14,NA,TRBV5-1,TGCGCCAGCAGCTTGGAGGCAGGGTCCCTGAGGGCTTTCTTT,CASSLEAGSLRAFF
NA,TRBJ2-7,15,TRBD1,TRBV7-2,TGTGCCAGCAGCTCCCCGACAGGGATCAACTACGAGCAGTACTTC,CASSSPTGINYEQYF
NA,TRBJ2-5,13,NA,TRBV27,TGTGCCAGCAGTTGGGGGGACGCGGAGACCCAGTACTTC,CASSWGDAETQYF
NA,TRBJ1-2,14,NA,TRBV9,TGTGCCAGCAGCCCTGGGGAGGGGGTCTATGGCTACACCTTC,CASSPGEGVYGYTF
NA,TRBJ2-7,13,NA,TRBV15,TGTGCCACCAGCCTGACAGAGTCCTACGAGCAGTACTTC,CATSLTESYEQYF
few,TRBJ1-4,11,NA,TRBV19,TGTGCCAGCGGTCAGGATGAAAAACTGTTTTTT,CASGQDEKLFF
few,TRBJ2-1,14,TRBD2,TRBV2,TGTGCCAGCAGCCGGACTAGCGGGAGTAATGAGCAGTTCTTC,CASSRTSGSNEQFF
few,TRBJ1-1,14,NA,TRBV15,TGTGCCACCAGCAAAGACAGATCCGAAGCTGAAGCTTTCTTT,CATSKDRSEAEAFF
few,TRBJ1-1,16,TRBD1,TRBV6-6,TGTGCCAGCAGTTACTCGACGGAAAAACAGGGGGCTGAAGCTTTCTTT,CASSYSTEKQGAEAFF
NA,TRBJ1-1,13,NA,TRBV4-3,TGCGCCAGCAGCCAAGAGCAGGGGCCGGGAGCTTTCTTT,CASSQEQGPGAFF
NA,TRBJ2-1,15,NA,TRBV9,TGTGCCAGCAGCGTAGGTATCCTCTCCTACAATGAGCAGTTCTTC,CASSVGILSYNEQFF
NA,TRBJ1-2,14,NA,TRBV4-1,TGCGCCAGCAGCCAAATAGTAGCTAACTATGGCTACACCTTC,CASSQIVANYGYTF
once,TRBJ2-7,15,TRBD1,TRBV9,TGTGCCAGCAGCGTCCGGGACAGGGATCCCTACGAGCAGTACTTC,CASSVRDRDPYEQYF
NA,TRBJ2-7,14,TRBD1,TRBV11-2,TGTGCCAGCAGCTTGACAGGGGTCTACGACGAGCAGTACTTC,CASSLTGVYDEQYF
NA,TRBJ1-1,13,NA,TRBV12-5,TGTGCTAGTGGCTTGGACAGAAACACTGAAGCTTTCTTT,CASGLDRNTEAFF
few,TRBJ2-1,17,TRBD2,TRBV13,TGTGCCAGCAGCAAGACCTACGGGACTAGCGTCCCCAATGAGCAGTTCTTC,CASSKTYGTSVPNEQFF
few,TRBJ2-7,14,NA,TRBV7-7,TGTGCTAGCAGTCGGGGCAACAGGGACGACGAGCAGTACTTC,CASSRGNRDDEQYF
NA,TRBJ2-5,14,NA,TRBV4-3,TGCGCCAGCAGCCAAAATTCGATGGAGGGCTCTCAGTACTTC,CASSQNSMEGSQYF
NA,TRBJ1-4,15,TRBD1,TRBV11-2,TGTGCCAGCAGCACCGGGACAGGGGGGTATGAAAAACTGTTTTTT,CASSTGTGGYEKLFF
few,TRBJ2-5,13,NA,TRBV10-2,TGCGCCAGCAAAGGGGCTCTGGGCGAGACCCAGTACTTC,CASKGALGETQYF
NA,TRBJ2-7,14,NA,TRBV7-2,TGTGCCAGCAGCTTAGGTCCACGAGACTACGAGCAGTACTTC,CASSLGPRDYEQYF
once,TRBJ1-4,17,TRBD1,TRBV28,TGTGCCAGCATCCCGGGACAGGGGGCGTCAACTAATGAAAAACTGTTTTTT,CASIPGQGASTNEKLFF
NA,TRBJ1-2,13,NA,TRBV6-1,TGTGGATCACGGGAGGAGGGCTACTATGGCTACACCTTC,CGSREEGYYGYTF
NA,TRBJ2-1,15,NA,TRBV2,TGTGCCAGCAGTGAAGCGCAGGCAGGCTACAATGAGCAGTTCTTC,CASSEAQAGYNEQFF
once,TRBJ2-5,16,TRBD2,TRBV4-3,TGCGCCAGCAGCCAAGGACTAGCGGGAGGGCCAGAGACCCAGTACTTC,CASSQGLAGGPETQYF
NA,TRBJ2-2,14,TRBD2,TRBV7-2,TGTGCCAGCTCCTACTCTAGCGGGACCGGGGAGCTGTTTTTT,CASSYSSGTGELFF
few,TRBJ1-4,16,TRBD1,TRBV18,TGTGCCAGCTCACCACCGGCTCGGACAGGGGGCGAAAAACTGTTTTTT,CASSPPARTGGEKLFF
few,TRBJ2-7,14,NA,TRBV19,TGTGCCAGTAGTACTCGACAGGAAATCGGGCTGCAGTACTTC,CASSTRQEIGLQYF
once,TRBJ2-7,15,TRBD1,TRBV5-1,TGCGCCAGCAGCCTGGGACAGGGTGGTTCCTACGAGCAGTACTTC,CASSLGQGGSYEQYF
NA,TRBJ2-7,12,NA,TRBV28,TGTGCCAGCAGTTCAGGGGCCTACGAGCAGTACTTC,CASSSGAYEQYF
NA,TRBJ1-6,17,TRBD1,TRBV27,TGTGCCAGCAGTTCCGTGGCAGGGGGCTCCTATAATTCACCCCTCCACTTT,CASSSVAGGSYNSPLHF
NA,TRBJ2-7,12,NA,TRBV27,TGTGCCAGCAGCAACCGGGGCTACGAGCAGTACTTC,CASSNRGYEQYF
NA,TRBJ2-1,16,TRBD2,TRBV5-1,TGCGCCAGCAGCTTGGTAGCCCGGGAGGGTTACAATGAGCAGTTCTTC,CASSLVAREGYNEQFF
few,TRBJ2-5,15,TRBD2,TRBV10-2,TGCGCCAGCAGTGAGGATAGCGGGAGTAAAGAGACCCAGTACTTC,CASSEDSGSKETQYF
NA,TRBJ1-5,15,NA,TRBV9,TGTGCCAGCAGCCCCTCCGGGGGGGACGGACAGCCCCAGCATTTT,CASSPSGGDGQPQHF
NA,TRBJ1-2,13,NA,TRBV10-3,TGTGCCATCAGCCCAGACAGCACTTATGGCTACACCTTC,CAISPDSTYGYTF
NA,TRBJ2-7,12,TRBD1,TRBV19,TGTGCCAGTAGTCGACAGGGTTACGAGCAGTACTTC,CASSRQGYEQYF
NA,TRBJ2-5,13,NA,TRBV4-1,TGCGCCAGCAGTCGCCCGGGACAAGAGACCCAGTACTTC,CASSRPGQETQYF
few,TRBJ1-1,11,NA,TRBV6-6,TGTGCCAGTTCTTCGGTCACTGAAGCTTTCTTT,CASSSVTEAFF
NA,TRBJ1-3,15,NA,TRBV27,TGTGCCAGCAGTTTAGGGGGGGGCACTGGAAACACCATATATTTT,CASSLGGGTGNTIYF